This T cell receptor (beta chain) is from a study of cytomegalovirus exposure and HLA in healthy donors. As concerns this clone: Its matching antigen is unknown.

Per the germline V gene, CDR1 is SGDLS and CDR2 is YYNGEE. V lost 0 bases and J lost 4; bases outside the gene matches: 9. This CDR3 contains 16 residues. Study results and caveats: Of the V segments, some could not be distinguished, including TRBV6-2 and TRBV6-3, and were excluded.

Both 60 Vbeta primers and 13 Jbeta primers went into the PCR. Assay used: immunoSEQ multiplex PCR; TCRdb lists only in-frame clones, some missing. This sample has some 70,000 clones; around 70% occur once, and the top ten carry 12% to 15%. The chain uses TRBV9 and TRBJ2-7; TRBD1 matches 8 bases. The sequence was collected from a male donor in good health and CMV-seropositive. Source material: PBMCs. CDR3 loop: CASSVGSTGVGYEQYF. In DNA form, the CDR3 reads TGTGCCAGCAGCGTAGGTTCGACAGGGGTCGGTTACGAGCAGTACTTC.